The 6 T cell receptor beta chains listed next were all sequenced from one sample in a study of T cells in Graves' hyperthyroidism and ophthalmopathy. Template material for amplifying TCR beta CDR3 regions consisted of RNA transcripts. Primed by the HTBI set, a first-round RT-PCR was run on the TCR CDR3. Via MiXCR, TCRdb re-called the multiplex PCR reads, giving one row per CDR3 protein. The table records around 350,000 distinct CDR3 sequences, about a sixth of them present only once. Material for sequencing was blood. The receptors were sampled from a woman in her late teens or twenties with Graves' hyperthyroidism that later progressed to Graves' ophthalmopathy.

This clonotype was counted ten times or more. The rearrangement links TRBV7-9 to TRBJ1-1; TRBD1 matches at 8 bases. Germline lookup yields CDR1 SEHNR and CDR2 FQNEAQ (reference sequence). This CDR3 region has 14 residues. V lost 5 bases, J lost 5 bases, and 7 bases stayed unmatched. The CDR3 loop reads CASSPTGGFTEAFF. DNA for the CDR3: TGTGCCAGCAGCCCTACAGGGGGGTTTACTGAAGCTTTCTTT.

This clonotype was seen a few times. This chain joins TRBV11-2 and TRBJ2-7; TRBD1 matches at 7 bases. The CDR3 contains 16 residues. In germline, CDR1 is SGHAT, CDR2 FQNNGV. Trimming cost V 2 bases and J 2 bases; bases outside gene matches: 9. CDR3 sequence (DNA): TGTGCCAGCAGCTTATTAGACAGGGCGGTGGCCTACGAGCAGTACTTC. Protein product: CASSLLDRAVAYEQYF.

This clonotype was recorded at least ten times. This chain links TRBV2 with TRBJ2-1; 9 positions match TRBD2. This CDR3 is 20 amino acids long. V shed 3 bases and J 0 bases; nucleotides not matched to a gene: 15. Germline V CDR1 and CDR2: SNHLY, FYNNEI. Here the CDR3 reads CASSEGFGLARGGSYNEQFF. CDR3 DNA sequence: TGTGCCAGCAGTGAGGGTTTTGGACTAGCGAGGGGGGGCTCCTACAATGAGCAGTTCTTC.

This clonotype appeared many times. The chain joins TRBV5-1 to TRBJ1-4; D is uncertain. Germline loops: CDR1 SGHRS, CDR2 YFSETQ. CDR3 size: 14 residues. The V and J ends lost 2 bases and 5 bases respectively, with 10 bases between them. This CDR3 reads CASSFGRANEKLFF. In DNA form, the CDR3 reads TGCGCCAGCAGCTTCGGACGGGCGAATGAAAAACTGTTTTTT.

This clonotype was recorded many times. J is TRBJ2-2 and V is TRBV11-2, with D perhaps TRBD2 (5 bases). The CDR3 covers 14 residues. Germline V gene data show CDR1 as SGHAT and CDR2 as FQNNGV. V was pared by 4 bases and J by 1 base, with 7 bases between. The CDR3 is CASSYGGNTGELFF. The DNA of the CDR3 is TGTGCCAGCAGCTACGGAGGGAACACCGGGGAGCTGTTTTTT.

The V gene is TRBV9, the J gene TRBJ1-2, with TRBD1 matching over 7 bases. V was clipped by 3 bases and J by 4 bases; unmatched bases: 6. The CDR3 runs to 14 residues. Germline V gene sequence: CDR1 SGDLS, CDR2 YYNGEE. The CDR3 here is CASSARQGTYGYTF. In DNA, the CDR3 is TGTGCCAGCAGCGCCAGACAGGGCACCTATGGCTACACCTTC. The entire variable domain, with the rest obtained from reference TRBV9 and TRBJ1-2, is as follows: DSGVTQTPKHLITATGQRVTLRCSPRSGDLSVYWYQQSLDQGLQFLIQYYNGEERAKGNILERFSAQQFPDLHSELNLSSLELGDSALYFCASSARQGTYGYTFGSGTRLTVV.